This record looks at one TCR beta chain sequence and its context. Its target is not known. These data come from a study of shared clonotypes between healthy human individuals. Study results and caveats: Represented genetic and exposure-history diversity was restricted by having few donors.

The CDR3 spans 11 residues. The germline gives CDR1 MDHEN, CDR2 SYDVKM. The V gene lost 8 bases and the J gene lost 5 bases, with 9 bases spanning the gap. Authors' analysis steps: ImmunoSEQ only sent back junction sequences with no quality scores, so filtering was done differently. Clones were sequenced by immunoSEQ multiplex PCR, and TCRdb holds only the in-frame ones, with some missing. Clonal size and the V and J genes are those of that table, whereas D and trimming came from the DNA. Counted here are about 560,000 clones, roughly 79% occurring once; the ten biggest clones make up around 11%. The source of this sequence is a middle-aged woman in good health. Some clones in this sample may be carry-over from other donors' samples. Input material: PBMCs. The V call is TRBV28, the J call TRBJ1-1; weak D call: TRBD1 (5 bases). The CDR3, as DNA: TGTGCCAGCGAAAGGGGAACTGAAGCTTTCTTT. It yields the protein CASERGTEAFF.